One T cell receptor (beta chain) is described in this entry. Its antigen has not been determined. No base qualities exist here, and no much larger clone lies one base off it. This specimen belongs to a study of CD8 T cells in ankylosing spondylitis (dated by TCRdb to 2017 to 2019). Turning to the overall study: T cell receptor beta repertoires were profiled in healthy donors and ankylosing spondylitis patients so that disease-linked TCR variants could be found. Peripheral blood was sampled, and synovial fluid was additionally collected from ankylosing spondylitis patients. In total, the full study cohort was made up of roughly 110 healthy donors and 25 ankylosing spondylitis patients. Study-wide findings and limitations: A CD8+ phenotype was shown by the disease-linked clones, which were found at relatively low frequencies in peripheral blood. The disease-linked clones were reported to be significantly enriched in matched synovial fluid samples from ankylosing spondylitis patients. Blood from ankylosing spondylitis patients appeared to be characterized by a TCR beta motif made up of eight highly homologous amino acid variants. Some TCR beta motif variants had previously been reported in synovial fluid and blood of reactive arthritis patients, which suggested common disease-initiation mechanisms.

Spanning cysteine to phenylalanine, the CDR3 consists of 16 amino acids. Only the CDR3 DNA is retained, 48 bases long and in frame from the first base. The V and J ends are trimmed by 0 bases and 3 bases, leaving 16 bases between them. Reading the germline V gene gives CDR1 SGHRS and CDR2 YFSETQ. The listed sequencing device is Illumina HiSeq 2500. Quantitative 5'-RACE with molecular barcodes was used to prepare TCR beta libraries. The original methods were these. Disease-linked TCR variants were identified with a new computational method built on a probabilistic model of VDJ rearrangement. Starting from the raw public reads, TCRdb applied fastp trimming at Q25, assembled clones with MiXCR and retained in-frame beta chains. Each entry merges the rows of one CDR3 protein and shows their most common DNA and genes. What appears here as the V and J calls and clone size reflects TCRdb's work, not the paper's. For this sample there are 700,000 or so distinct CDR3 sequences; around 20% appear just once. The ten largest clonotypes hold about 20% of the sample.

Sequences were obtained from blood, either unsorted or a sorted T cell fraction (not recorded which). The chain is assembled from TRBV5-1 and TRBJ2-7; possibly the D gene is TRBD1, per 6 matching bases. This receptor was obtained from a male donor with ankylosing spondylitis. The CDR3 protein sequence reads: CASSLDGQTSLYEQYF. The DNA sequence is TGCGCCAGCAGCTTGGATGGACAGACATCCCTCTACGAGCAGTACTTC.